This T cell receptor beta chain was found in a study of T cell clones after liver transplantation. About the study: In this trial, immunosuppression withdrawal was attempted within 2 years of liver transplant. A pre-transplant mixed lymphocyte reaction with TCRbeta sequencing defined graft-donor-reactive clones followed in post-transplant blood. Samples came pre-transplant, pre-randomization before withdrawal, and post-randomization after withdrawal ended.

The CDR3 has 16 amino acids. Germline CDR1 is SNHLY and CDR2 is FYNNEI. V shed 6 bases and J 4 bases; nucleotides not matched to a gene: 14. The assay was immunoSEQ multiplex PCR, and TCRdb's table has in-frame clones only and misses some. Of tens of thousands of clones detected, less than 90% appear once; the ten largest clones hold more than 2%. Specimen: CD4+ T cells from blood, collected 48 months after liver transplant. The chain is built from TRBV2 and TRBJ1-2, with 7 nucleotides matching TRBD1. The sequence derives from a human patient who received a liver transplant. Some T cells may be graft donor cells. The CDR3 bases are TGTGCCAGCAGCGGGGGCGGGAACAGGGGCGGCTATGGCTACACCTTC. As protein: CASSGGGNRGGYGYTF.